These 7 T cell receptor beta chains originate from one sample sequenced in a study of T cells after yellow fever vaccination. TCRdb re-analysed the 5' RACE reads in MiXCR, keeping a single row per CDR3 protein. The sample contains roughly 300,000 distinct CDR3 sequences, roughly 8.3% of which appear only once. Material: PBMCs, obtained 45 days after the first yellow fever vaccination. The receptors were gathered from a man younger than 35 who received the YFV17D yellow fever vaccine.

Remarks on this clonotype: One junction end does not reproduce the germline sequence, and a read error may be involved. V usage is TRBV20-1 and J usage is TRBJ2-1; 8 nucleotides align to TRBD2. The CDR3 is 16 residues long. In germline, CDR1 is DFQATT, CDR2 SNEGSKA (reference sequence). CDR3 in amino acids: CCAPGGLTRSYNEQFF. The CDR3 nucleotides read TGCTGTGCTCCGGGGGGGCTAACACGATCATATAATGAGCAGTTCTTC.

The table lists this clonotype with a few counts. The chain has TRBV7-2 and TRBJ2-3; TRBD2 aligns across 9 bases. CDR3 size: 15 residues. The V gene's germline CDR1 is SGHTA and CDR2 FQGNSA. J gave up 6 bases and V 5 bases, and 9 bases lay outside the gene matches. The CDR3 reads CASSQAGSGGDTQYF. The CDR3 region has the DNA TGTGCCAGCAGCCAAGCGGGAAGCGGGGGGGATACGCAGTATTTT.

This clonotype came up many times. The V call is TRBV4-3, the J call TRBJ1-6, with 7 nucleotides matching TRBD1. Germline CDR1 is LGHNA and CDR2 is YSLEER. The CDR3 has 14 residues. V was pared by 2 bases and J by 8 bases, with 3 bases of the junction left unmatched. As DNA, the CDR3 is TGCGCCAGCAGCCAATTTACAGGGGATTCACCCCTCCACTTT. Protein: CASSQFTGDSPLHF.

There are a few counts of this clonotype. The rearrangement uses TRBV29-1 and TRBJ2-3; a possible D gene is TRBD2 (6 bases). Germline values: CDR1 SQVTM, CDR2 ANQGSEA. Deletions cut 7 bases from V and 1 base from J, with 12 bases between. CDR3 size: 13 residues. The CDR3 nucleotides read TGCAGCGCCCTCCGCGGGGGCACAGATACGCAGTATTTT. Encoded protein: CSALRGGTDTQYF.

The chain links TRBV12-3 or TRBV12-4 to TRBJ2-2; 10 nucleotides align to TRBD1. The ends lost 6 bases at V and 6 bases at J; junction bases unmatched: 7. CDR3 length: 15 residues. The DNA of the CDR3 is TGTGCCAGCAGCAGGGACAGGGGTTCATCCGGGGAGCTGTTTTTT. Amino acids: CASSRDRGSSGELFF.

The rearrangement links TRBV27 to TRBJ2-7, with D tentatively TRBD1 or TRBD2 (5 bases each). The CDR3 contains 15 residues. V lost 6 bases and J lost 4, with 19 bases in between. The germline V gene has CDR1 MNHEY and CDR2 SMNVEV (reference sequence). In DNA form, the CDR3 reads TGTGCCAGCAGCCTAACGGGACCCCGGTATTACGAGCAGTACTTC. Residues: CASSLTGPRYYEQYF.

This clonotype was seen at least ten times. The V call is TRBV12-3 or TRBV12-4, the J call TRBJ2-1; 13 bases line up with TRBD2. V shed 6 bases and J 9 bases; nucleotides not matched to a gene: 11. This CDR3 is built from 16 residues. Here the CDR3 reads CASSHGTSGVLGEQFF. The CDR3 DNA sequence: TGTGCCAGCAGCCACGGGACTAGCGGGGTATTGGGTGAGCAGTTCTTC.